This section outlines one TCR beta chain sequence together with its context. Its antigen is undetermined. It was with 60 Vbeta and 13 Jbeta primers that the PCR ran. Data came from immunoSEQ multiplex PCR; TCRdb stores just in-frame clones and leaves some out. The table for this sample gives 41,000 or so clones. The entry originates in a study of cytomegalovirus exposure and HLA in healthy donors. The study, taken as a whole, reports: In an earlier analysis, about 87% or about 30%: the productive usage of most TCR beta V segments. The classifier was said to identify cytomegalovirus status with high specificity and sensitivity. Association with HLA alleles at 0.05 false discovery rate was found for about 17,000 TCR beta sequences in a later analysis. TCR beta V- and J-gene trimming, according to a later analysis, was linked to a missense DCLRE1C variant.

The specimen was PBMCs. The clonotype originates from a young man in good health and CMV-seronegative.

For the CDR3, the DNA is TGTGCCAGCAGTTACGCGTCAGGGCGGGAGACCCAGTACTTC. Residues: CASSYASGRETQYF. The V and J genes are TRBV6-5 and TRBJ2-5; perhaps TRBD1 as D (5 bases). V lost 2 bases and J 5 bases, leaving 12 bases between the germline ends. From germline, CDR1 is MNHEY and CDR2 SVGAGI. The CDR3 has 14 amino acids.